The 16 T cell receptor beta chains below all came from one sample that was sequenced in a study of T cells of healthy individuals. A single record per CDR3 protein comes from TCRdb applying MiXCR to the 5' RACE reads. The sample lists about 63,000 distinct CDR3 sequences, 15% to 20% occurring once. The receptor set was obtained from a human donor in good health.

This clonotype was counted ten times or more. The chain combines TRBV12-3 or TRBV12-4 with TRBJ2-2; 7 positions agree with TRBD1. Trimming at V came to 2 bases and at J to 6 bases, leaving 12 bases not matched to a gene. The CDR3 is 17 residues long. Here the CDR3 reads CASSLKISTGWSGELFF. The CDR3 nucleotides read TGTGCCAGCAGTTTAAAAATCTCGACAGGGTGGTCCGGGGAGCTGTTTTTT.

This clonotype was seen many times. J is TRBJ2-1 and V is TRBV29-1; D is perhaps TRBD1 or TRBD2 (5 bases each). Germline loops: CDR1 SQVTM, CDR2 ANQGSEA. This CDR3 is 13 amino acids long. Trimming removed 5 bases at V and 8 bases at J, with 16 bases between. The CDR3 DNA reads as TGCAGCGTTCAACAGGCTAGCAACGATGAGCAGTTCTTC. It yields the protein CSVQQASNDEQFF.

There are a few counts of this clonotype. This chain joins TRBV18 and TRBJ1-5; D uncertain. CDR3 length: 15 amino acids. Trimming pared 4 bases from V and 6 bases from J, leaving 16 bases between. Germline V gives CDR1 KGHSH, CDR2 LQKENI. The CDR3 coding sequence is TGTGCCAGCTCACTGCTTAAGGGTGTAGGTCAGCCCCAGCATTTT. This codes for CASSLLKGVGQPQHF.

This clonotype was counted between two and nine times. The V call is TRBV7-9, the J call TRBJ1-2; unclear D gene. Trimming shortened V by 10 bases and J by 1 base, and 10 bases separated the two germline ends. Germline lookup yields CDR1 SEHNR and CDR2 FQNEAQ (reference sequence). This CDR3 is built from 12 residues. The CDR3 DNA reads TGTGCCACTGGACCCGTTAACTATGGCTACACCTTC. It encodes CATGPVNYGYTF.

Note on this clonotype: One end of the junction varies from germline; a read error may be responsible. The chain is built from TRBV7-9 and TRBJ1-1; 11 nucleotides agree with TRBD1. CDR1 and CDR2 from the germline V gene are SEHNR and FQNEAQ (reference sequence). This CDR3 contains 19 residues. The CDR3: CASSLEVGTGGKLNTEAFF. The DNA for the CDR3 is TGTGCCAGCAGTTTAGAGGTCGGGACAGGGGGTAAACTGAACACTGAAGCTTTCTTT.

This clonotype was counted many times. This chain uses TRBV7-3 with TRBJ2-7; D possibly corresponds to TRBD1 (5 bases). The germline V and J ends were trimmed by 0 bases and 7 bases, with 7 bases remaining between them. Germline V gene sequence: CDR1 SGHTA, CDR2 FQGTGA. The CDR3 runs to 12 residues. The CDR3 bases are TGTGCCAGCAGCTTAACAGGGGAAGAGCAGTACTTC. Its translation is CASSLTGEEQYF.

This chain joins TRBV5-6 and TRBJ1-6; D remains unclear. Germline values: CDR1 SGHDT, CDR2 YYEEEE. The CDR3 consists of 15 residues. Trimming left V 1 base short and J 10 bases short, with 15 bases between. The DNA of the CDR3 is TGTGCCAGCAGCTTGTATCAGGTCCTGGGGTCACCCCTCCACTTT. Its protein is CASSLYQVLGSPLHF.

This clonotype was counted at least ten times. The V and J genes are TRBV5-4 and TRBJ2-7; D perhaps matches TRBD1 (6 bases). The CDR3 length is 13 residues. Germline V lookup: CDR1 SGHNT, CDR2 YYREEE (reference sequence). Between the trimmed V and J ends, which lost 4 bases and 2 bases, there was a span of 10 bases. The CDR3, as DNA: TGTGCCAGCAGCCCGGACAGAGCCTACGAGCAGTACTTC. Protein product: CASSPDRAYEQYF.

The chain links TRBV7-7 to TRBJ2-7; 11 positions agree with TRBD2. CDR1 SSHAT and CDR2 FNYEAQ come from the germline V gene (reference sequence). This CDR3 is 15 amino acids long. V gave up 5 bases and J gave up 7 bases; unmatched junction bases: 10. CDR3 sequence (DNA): TGTGCCAGCAGCCCAAGTAGCGGGGGGGCCGGGGAGCAGTACTTC. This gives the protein CASSPSSGGAGEQYF.

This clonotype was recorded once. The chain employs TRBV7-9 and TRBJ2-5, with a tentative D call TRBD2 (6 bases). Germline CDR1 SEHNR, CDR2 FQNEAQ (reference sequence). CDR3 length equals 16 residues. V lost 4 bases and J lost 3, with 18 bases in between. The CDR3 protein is CASSSEMEGTKETQYF. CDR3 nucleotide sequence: TGTGCCAGCAGCTCAGAGATGGAGGGGACCAAAGAGACCCAGTACTTC.

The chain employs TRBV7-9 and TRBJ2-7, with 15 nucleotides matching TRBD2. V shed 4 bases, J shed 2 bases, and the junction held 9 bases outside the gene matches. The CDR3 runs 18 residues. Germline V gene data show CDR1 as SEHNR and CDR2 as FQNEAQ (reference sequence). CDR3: CASSSTGLAGGATYEQYF. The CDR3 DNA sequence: TGTGCCAGCAGCTCCACGGGACTAGCGGGAGGTGCCACCTACGAGCAGTACTTC.

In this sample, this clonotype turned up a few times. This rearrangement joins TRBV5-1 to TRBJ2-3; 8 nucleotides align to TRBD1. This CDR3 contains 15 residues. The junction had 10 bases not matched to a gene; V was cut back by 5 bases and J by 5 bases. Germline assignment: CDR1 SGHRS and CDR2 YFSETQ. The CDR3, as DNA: TGCGCCAGCAGTAAAACCGGGACAGGCGGAGATACGCAGTATTTT. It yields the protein CASSKTGTGGDTQYF. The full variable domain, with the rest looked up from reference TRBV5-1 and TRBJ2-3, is KAGVTQTPRYLIKTRGQQVTLSCSPISGHRSVSWYQQTPGQGLQFLFEYFSETQRNKGNFPGRFSGRQFSNSRSEMNVSTLELGDSALYLCASSKTGTGGDTQYFGPGTRLTVL.

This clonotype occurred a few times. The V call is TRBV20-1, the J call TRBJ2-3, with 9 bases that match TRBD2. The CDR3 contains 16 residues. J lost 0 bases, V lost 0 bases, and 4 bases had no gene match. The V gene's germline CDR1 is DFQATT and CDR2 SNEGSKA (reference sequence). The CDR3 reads CSARDYSGGSTDTQYF. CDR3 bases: TGCAGTGCTAGAGATTATAGCGGGGGTAGCACAGATACGCAGTATTTT.

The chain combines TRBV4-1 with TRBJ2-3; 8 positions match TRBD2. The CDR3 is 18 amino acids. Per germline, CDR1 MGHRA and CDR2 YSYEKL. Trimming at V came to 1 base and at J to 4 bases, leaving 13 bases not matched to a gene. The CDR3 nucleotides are TGCGCCAGCAGCCAAGTTCCCGGGTCCAGCGGGAGTTCAGATACGCAGTATTTT. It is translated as CASSQVPGSSGSSDTQYF.

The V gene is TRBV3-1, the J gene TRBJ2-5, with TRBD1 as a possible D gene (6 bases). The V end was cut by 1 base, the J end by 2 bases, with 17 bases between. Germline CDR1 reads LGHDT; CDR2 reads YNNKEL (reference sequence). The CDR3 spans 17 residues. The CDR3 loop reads CASSQGRRWGPQETQYF. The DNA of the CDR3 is TGTGCCAGCAGCCAAGGGCGACGATGGGGGCCGCAAGAGACCCAGTACTTC.

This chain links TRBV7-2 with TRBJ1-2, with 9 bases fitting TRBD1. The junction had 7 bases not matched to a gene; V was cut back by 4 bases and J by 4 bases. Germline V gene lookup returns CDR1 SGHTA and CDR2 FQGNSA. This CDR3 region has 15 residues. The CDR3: CASSSGGQGPYGYTF. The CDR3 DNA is TGTGCCAGCAGCTCCGGGGGACAGGGCCCCTATGGCTACACCTTC.